Below, 18 T cell receptor gamma chains from the same sample are listed, as sequenced in a study of gamma delta lymphoproliferative disorders and STAT genes. PBMCs from patients and controls supplied the genomic DNA for sequencing. TCRdb applied CATT to the multiplex PCR reads for clone calling. The sample has about 2,200 gamma-chain clones, roughly 10% seen once. The sequenced sample consisted of blood. These receptors originate from a human donor with gamma-delta T-cell large granular lymphocyte leukemia.

A note on this clone: A far larger clone lies a single base away; this is likely a read error. This sample also contains other DNA sequences that code for the same CDR3. The chain uses TRGV4 and TRGJ1 or TRGJ2. Because TCRdb records no J gene, it was assigned here through a match of the DNA to germline. Germline V lookup: CDR1 EGSTGY, CDR2 YDSYTSSV. The CDR3 totals 13 residues. V lost 0 bases and J lost 1; bases outside the gene matches: 0. Here the CDR3 DNA reads TGTGCCACCTGGGATGGGAATTATTATAAGAAACTCTTT. It codes for CATWDGNYYKKLF.

The chain carries TRGV11 and TRGJP2. Germline matching of the DNA provided the J gene here, since TCRdb leaves it blank. TRGV11 is treated as an ORF (open reading frame) with a function not yet certain. V shed 1 base, J shed 0 bases, and the junction held 5 bases outside the gene matches. CDR3 size: 17 residues. Written as DNA, the CDR3 is TGTGCCTGCTGGATTAGGCAAGATAATAGTAGTGATTGGATCAAGACGTTT. Its protein is CACWIRQDNSSDWIKTF.

This clone is categorized as medium-sized. The CDR3 here is CAAWEATGWFKIF. Here the CDR3 DNA reads TGTGCTGCGTGGGAGGCCACTGGTTGGTTCAAGATATTT. The rearrangement links TRGV10 to TRGJP1. Assignment of the J gene here rests on matching the DNA to germline, because TCRdb gives none. Being an ORF, TRGV10 has a function that is uncertain. J lost 3 bases, V lost 8 bases, and 4 bases had no gene match. The CDR3 has 13 residues.

This clone has a handful of counts. The rearrangement joins TRGV4 to TRGJ1 or TRGJ2. TCRdb carries no J gene annotation; the J gene was assigned here by matching the DNA with germline. This CDR3 region has 13 residues. J was trimmed by 3 bases and V by 5 bases; bases with no gene match: 7. Germline V gene lookup returns CDR1 EGSTGY and CDR2 YDSYTSSV. The CDR3 protein is CATWACPYYKKLF. The CDR3 DNA reads as TGTGCCACCTGGGCCTGCCCTTATTATAAGAAACTCTTT.

Comments on this clone: The identical CDR3 is also encoded by other nucleotide sequences in the sample. The V gene is TRGV8, the J gene TRGJ1 or TRGJ2. TCRdb offers no J gene call, so here the DNA was matched to germline to obtain one. CDR1 is VENAVY and CDR2 is YDSYNSRV in the germline V gene. The CDR3 runs to 13 residues. With 4 bases clipped from V and 1 base from J, the junction kept 4 bases outside the gene matches. CDR3 protein: CATWDPNYYKKLF. CDR3 sequence (DNA): TGTGCCACCTGGGACCCCAATTATTATAAGAAACTCTTT.

The J gene is TRGJ1 or TRGJ2, the V gene TRGV4. The J gene is not listed in TCRdb, so it was assigned here from a DNA match to germline. This CDR3 has 13 residues. V dropped 5 bases and J dropped 1; count of bases not matched to a gene: 5. Germline assignment: CDR1 EGSTGY and CDR2 YDSYTSSV. The DNA for the CDR3 is TGTGCCACCTGGGTTGTTAATTATTATAAGAAACTCTTT. Protein: CATWVVNYYKKLF.

The sample holds a few counts of this clone. The rearrangement uses TRGV5 and TRGJ1 or TRGJ2. The J gene, missing from TCRdb, was assigned here through DNA to germline matching. The CDR3 totals 12 residues. Trimming at V came to 3 bases and at J to 8 bases, leaving 7 bases not matched to a gene. Per the germline V gene, CDR1 is VINAFY and CDR2 is YDVSNSKD. This CDR3 reads CATWDGGHKKLF. In DNA, the CDR3 is TGTGCCACCTGGGACGGGGGGCATAAGAAACTCTTT.

In its sample, this clone is medium-sized. The translation of this DNA and the TCRdb protein of a much larger clone differ at residue 7, probably owing to a read error; the protein shown here is translated from the DNA. This sample includes further DNA sequences coding for the same CDR3. The genes are TRGV2 and TRGJ1 or TRGJ2. TCRdb supplies no J gene; here it was assigned by aligning the nucleotide sequence to germline. The germline gives CDR1 EGSNGY, CDR2 YDSYNSKV. The CDR3 length is 12 residues. J was trimmed by 4 bases and V by 0 bases; bases with no gene match: 0. The DNA of the CDR3 is TGTGCCACCTGGGACGGGTATTATAAGAAACTCTTT. Translated: CATWDGYYKKLF.

This clone was counted between two and nine times. Other DNA sequences in this sample translate to the same CDR3. The chain links TRGV10 to TRGJ1 or TRGJ2. Because TCRdb records no J gene, it was assigned here through a match of the DNA to germline. TRGV10 is an ORF; its function is uncertain. The CDR3 consists of 13 residues. The V and J ends lost 8 bases and 2 bases, in that order; junction bases with no gene match: 7. CDR3 nucleotides: TGTGCTGCGTGGGACCCCGATTATTATAAGAAACTCTTT. It is translated as CAAWDPDYYKKLF.

V and J are TRGV3 and TRGJ1 or TRGJ2. Here the J gene came from matching the DNA to germline, since TCRdb omits it. The CDR3 covers 15 residues. Germline CDR1 is VTNTFY and CDR2 is YDVSTARD (reference sequence). Trimming cost V 2 bases and J 4 bases; bases outside gene matches: 11. The CDR3 sequence is CATWDIPRGYYKKLF. In DNA, the CDR3 is TGTGCCACCTGGGACATCCCACGCGGGTATTATAAGAAACTCTTT.

This clone is judged medium-sized (0.01 to 0.1%). The rearrangement uses TRGV2 and TRGJP2. TCRdb supplies no J gene; here it was assigned by aligning the nucleotide sequence to germline. The CDR3 contains 16 residues. Trimming cost V 3 bases and J 5 bases; bases outside gene matches: 12. Germline lookup yields CDR1 EGSNGY and CDR2 YDSYNSKV. CDR3 coding DNA: TGTGCCACCTGGGACTTGGGTATCTTGAGTGATTGGATCAAGACGTTT. This codes for CATWDLGILSDWIKTF.

The CDR3 bases are TGTGCCTTGTGCGTTACAGAGTTGGGCAAAAAAATCAAGGTATTT. It is translated as CALCVTELGKKIKVF. The rearrangement links TRGV9 to TRGJP. As TCRdb names no J gene, one was assigned here on the basis of a DNA match to germline. V shed 7 bases, J shed 6 bases, and the junction held 6 bases outside the gene matches. In germline, CDR1 is GITISATS, CDR2 ISYDGTV (reference sequence). CDR3 length: 15 amino acids.

V and J are TRGV2 and TRGJ1 or TRGJ2. TCRdb gives no J gene; it was assigned here by matching the DNA to germline. The length of the CDR3 is 12 residues. The germline CDR1 and CDR2 sequences are EGSNGY and YDSYNSKV. Trimming took 0 bases from V and 9 from J; bases not matched to a gene: 5. CDR3 coding DNA: TGTGCCACCTGGGACGGGCGGACTAAGAAACTCTTT. This codes for CATWDGRTKKLF.

In this sample, this clone turned up a few times. A far larger clone is off by one base, so a read error is likely. Other DNA sequences in the sample encode the same CDR3. The chain has TRGV9 and TRGJP. No J gene is reported in TCRdb; it was inferred here by comparing the DNA with germline. Germline V gives CDR1 GITISATS, CDR2 ISYDGTV (reference sequence). The CDR3 loop spans 16 amino acids. CDR3 sequence: CALWEVEELGKKIKVF. CDR3 in DNA: TGTGCCTTATGGGAGGTGGAAGAGTTGGGCAAAAAAATCAAGGTATTT.

This clone was detected only a few times. Because the CDR3's place on the DNA is in doubt, the DNA is left out and the CDR3 is given as listed by TCRdb. Called V gene: TRGV11; the J gene was not called. TRGV11 is given ORF status, its function remaining uncertain. The CDR3 adds up to 19 amino acids, both ends counted. CDR3 residues: CTTVPAGLGLNKGYYKKLF.

On this clone: The limits of the CDR3 on the DNA are not certain, so only TCRdb's listed CDR3 is given. This CDR3 is also generated by other DNA sequences in the sample. The V gene is listed as TRGV11; no J gene was called. TRGV11 is an open reading frame, and its role is uncertain. Including both end residues, the CDR3 is 19 amino acids long. The CDR3 sequence is CTTVPAGLVRIYNYYKKLF.

By sample share, this clone is medium-sized. The rearrangement links TRGV2 to TRGJP2. Here the J gene was assigned by germline matching of the DNA, as TCRdb has none. Germline CDR1 and CDR2: EGSNGY and YDSYNSKV. The CDR3 extends over 15 amino acids. V lost 0 bases to trimming and J lost 8 bases; unmatched junction nucleotides: 9. Here the CDR3 reads CATWDGYRRDWIKTF. CDR3 DNA: TGTGCCACCTGGGACGGGTATCGGAGGGATTGGATCAAGACGTTT.

By its share, this clone is medium-sized. Other DNA sequences in the sample encode the same CDR3. This chain's CDR3 is CATWDGPNYYKKLF. The CDR3 region has the DNA TGTGCCACCTGGGATGGGCCGAATTATTATAAGAAACTCTTT. The chain employs TRGV4 and TRGJ1 or TRGJ2. Assignment of the J gene here rests on matching the DNA to germline, because TCRdb gives none. CDR3 length: 14 amino acids. Germline V gives CDR1 EGSTGY, CDR2 YDSYTSSV. The V and J ends lost 0 bases and 0 bases, in that order; junction bases with no gene match: 2.